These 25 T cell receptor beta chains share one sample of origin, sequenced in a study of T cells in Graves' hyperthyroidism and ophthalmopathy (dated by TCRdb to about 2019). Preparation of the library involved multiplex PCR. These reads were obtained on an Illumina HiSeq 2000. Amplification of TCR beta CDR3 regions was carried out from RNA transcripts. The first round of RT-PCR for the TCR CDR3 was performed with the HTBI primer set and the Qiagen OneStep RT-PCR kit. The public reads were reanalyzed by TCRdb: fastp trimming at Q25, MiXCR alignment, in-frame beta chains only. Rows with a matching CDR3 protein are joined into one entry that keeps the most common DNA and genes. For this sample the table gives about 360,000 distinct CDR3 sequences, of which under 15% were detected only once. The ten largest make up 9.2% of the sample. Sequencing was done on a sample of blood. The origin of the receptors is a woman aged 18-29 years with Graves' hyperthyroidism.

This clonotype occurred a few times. The CDR3 sequence is CASTTGAGPNTDTQYF. CDR3 in DNA: TGTGCCAGCACCACAGGAGCGGGGCCGAACACAGATACGCAGTATTTT. This chain joins TRBV12-3 or TRBV12-4 and TRBJ2-3, with TRBD2 matching over 7 bases. V shed 7 bases and J 2 bases; nucleotides not matched to a gene: 12. The CDR3 loop spans 16 amino acids.

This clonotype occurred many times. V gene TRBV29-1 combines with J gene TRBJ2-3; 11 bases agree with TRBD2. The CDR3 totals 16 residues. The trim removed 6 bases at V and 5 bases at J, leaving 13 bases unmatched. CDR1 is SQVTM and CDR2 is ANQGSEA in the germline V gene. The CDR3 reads CSVVGTSGPHGDTQYF. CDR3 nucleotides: TGCAGCGTCGTAGGGACTAGCGGCCCTCACGGAGATACGCAGTATTTT.

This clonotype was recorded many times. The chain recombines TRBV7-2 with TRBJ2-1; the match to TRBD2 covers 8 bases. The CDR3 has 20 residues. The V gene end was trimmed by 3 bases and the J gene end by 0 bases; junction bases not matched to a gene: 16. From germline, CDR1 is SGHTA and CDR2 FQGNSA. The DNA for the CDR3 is TGTGCCAGCAGCTTCTCGGGGGTAGCGGGATACTACAGCTCCTACAATGAGCAGTTCTTC. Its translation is CASSFSGVAGYYSSYNEQFF.

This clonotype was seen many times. Here the CDR3 reads CATSDLPGLAAHNEQFF. Written as DNA, the CDR3 is TGTGCCACCAGTGATTTGCCGGGACTAGCGGCGCACAATGAGCAGTTCTTC. This rearrangement joins TRBV24-1 to TRBJ2-1, with 11 positions matching TRBD2. The germline gives CDR1 KGHDR, CDR2 SFDVKD. The length of the CDR3 is 17 residues. The ends lost 0 bases at V and 5 bases at J; junction bases unmatched: 5.

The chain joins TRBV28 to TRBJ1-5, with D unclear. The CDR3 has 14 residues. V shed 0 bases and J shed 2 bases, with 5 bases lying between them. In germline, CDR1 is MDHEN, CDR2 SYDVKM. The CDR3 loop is CASSLWVGNQPQHF. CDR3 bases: TGTGCCAGCAGTTTATGGGTTGGCAATCAGCCCCAGCATTTT. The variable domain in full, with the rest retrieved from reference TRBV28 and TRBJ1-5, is DVKVTQSSRYLVKRTGEKVFLECVQDMDHENMFWYRQDPGLGLRLIYFSYDVKMKEKGDIPEGYSVSREKKERFSLILESASTNQTSMYLCASSLWVGNQPQHFGDGTRLSIL.

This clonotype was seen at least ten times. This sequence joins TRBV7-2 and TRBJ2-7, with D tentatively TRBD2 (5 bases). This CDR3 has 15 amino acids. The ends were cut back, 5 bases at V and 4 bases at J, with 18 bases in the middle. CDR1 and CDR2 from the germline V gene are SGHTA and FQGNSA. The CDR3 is CASSPQAGISYEQYF. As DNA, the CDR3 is TGTGCCAGCAGCCCCCAAGCCGGGATCTCTTACGAGCAGTACTTC. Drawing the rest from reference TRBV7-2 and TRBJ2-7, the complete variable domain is GAGVSQSPSNKVTEKGKDVELRCDPISGHTALYWYRQSLGQGLEFLIYFQGNSAPDKSGLPSDRFSAERTGGSVSTLTIQRTQQEDSAVYLCASSPQAGISYEQYFGPGTRLTVT.

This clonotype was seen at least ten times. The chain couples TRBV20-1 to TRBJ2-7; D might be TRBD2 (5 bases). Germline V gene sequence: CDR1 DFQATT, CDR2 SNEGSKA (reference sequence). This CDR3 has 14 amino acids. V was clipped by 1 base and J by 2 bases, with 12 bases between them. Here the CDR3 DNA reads TGCAGTGCTAGAGGGGGTCGACTAACCTACGAGCAGTACTTC. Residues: CSARGGRLTYEQYF.

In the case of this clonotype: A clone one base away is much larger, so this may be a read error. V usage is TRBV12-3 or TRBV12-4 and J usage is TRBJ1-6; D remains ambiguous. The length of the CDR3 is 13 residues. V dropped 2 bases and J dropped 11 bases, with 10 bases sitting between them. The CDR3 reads CASSLMGDPPLHF. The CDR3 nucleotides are TGTGCCAGCAGTTTAATGGGTGATCCACCCCTCCACTTT.

Written as DNA, the CDR3 is TGTGCCAGCAGCTTTCTCCAGGCCACAGATACGCAGTATTTT. Amino acid sequence: CASSFLQATDTQYF. The chain couples TRBV7-2 to TRBJ2-3; no reliable D call. The germline V gene encodes CDR1 SGHTA and CDR2 FQGNSA. CDR3 length equals 14 residues. V shed 3 bases and J shed 2 bases, with 9 bases lying between them.

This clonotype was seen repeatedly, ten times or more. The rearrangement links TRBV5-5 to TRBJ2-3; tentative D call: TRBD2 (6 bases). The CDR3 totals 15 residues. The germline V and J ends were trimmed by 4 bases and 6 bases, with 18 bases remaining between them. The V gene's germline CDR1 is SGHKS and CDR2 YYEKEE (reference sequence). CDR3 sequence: CASSPGTPEMDTQYF. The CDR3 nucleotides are TGTGCCAGCAGCCCGGGGACTCCGGAGATGGATACGCAGTATTTT.

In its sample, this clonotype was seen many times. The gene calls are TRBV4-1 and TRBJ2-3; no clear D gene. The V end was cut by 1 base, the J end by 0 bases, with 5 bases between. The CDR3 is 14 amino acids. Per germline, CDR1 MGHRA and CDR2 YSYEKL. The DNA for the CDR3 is TGCGCCAGCAGCCAAGTCGGTAGCACAGATACGCAGTATTTT. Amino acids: CASSQVGSTDTQYF.

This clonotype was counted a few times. This chain's CDR3 is CASSLWQTDTQYF. CDR3 nucleotides: TGTGCCAGCAGTTTGTGGCAGACAGATACGCAGTATTTT. This rearrangement joins TRBV28 to TRBJ2-3, with D unresolved. Per germline, CDR1 MDHEN and CDR2 SYDVKM. The V and J ends lost 3 bases and 3 bases respectively, with 7 bases between them. The CDR3 totals 13 residues.

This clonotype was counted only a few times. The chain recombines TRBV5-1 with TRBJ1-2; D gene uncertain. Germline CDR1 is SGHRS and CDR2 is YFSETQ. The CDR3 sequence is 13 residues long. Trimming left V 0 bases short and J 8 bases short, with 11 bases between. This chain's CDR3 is CASSLERERGYTF. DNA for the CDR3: TGCGCCAGCAGCTTGGAAAGGGAGCGCGGCTACACCTTC.

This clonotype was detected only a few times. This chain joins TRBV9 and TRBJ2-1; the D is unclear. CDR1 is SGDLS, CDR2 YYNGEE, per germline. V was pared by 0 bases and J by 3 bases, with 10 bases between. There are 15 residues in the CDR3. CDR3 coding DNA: TGTGCCAGCAGCGTAGGAAGGGTAGGCTACAATGAGCAGTTCTTC. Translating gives CASSVGRVGYNEQFF.

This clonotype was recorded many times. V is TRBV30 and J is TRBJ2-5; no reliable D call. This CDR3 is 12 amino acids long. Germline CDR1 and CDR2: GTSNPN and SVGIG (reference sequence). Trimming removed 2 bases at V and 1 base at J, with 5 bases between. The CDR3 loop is CAWSQTQETQYF. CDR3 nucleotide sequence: TGTGCCTGGAGTCAGACCCAAGAGACCCAGTACTTC.

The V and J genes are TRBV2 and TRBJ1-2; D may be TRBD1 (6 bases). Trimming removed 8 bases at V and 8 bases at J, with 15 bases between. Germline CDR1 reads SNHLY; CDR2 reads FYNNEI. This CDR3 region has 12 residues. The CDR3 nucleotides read TGTGCCAGCCTGGACGGGGGCCGGGGCTACACCTTC. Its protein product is CASLDGGRGYTF.

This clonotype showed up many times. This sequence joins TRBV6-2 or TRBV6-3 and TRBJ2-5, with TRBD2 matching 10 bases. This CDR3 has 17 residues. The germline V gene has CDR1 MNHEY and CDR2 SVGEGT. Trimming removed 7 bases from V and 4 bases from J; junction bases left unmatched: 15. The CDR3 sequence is CASTKSRSGRAIETQYF. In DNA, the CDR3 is TGTGCCAGCACCAAATCTCGGAGCGGGAGGGCCATAGAGACCCAGTACTTC.

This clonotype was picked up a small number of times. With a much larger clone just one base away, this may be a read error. The CDR3 nucleotides read TGCGCCAGCAGCTTCCCAGGCACTGAAGGTTTCTTT. It encodes CASSFPGTEGFF. V usage is TRBV5-1 and J usage is TRBJ1-1; no clear D gene. The CDR3 length is 12 residues. Germline V gene sequence: CDR1 SGHRS, CDR2 YFSETQ.

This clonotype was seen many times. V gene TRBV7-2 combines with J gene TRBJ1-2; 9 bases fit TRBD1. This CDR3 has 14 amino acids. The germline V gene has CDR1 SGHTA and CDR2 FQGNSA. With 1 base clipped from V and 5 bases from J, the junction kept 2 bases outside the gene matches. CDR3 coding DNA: TGTGCCAGCAGCTTAGGGGACAGGGCGTATGGCTACACCTTC. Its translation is CASSLGDRAYGYTF.

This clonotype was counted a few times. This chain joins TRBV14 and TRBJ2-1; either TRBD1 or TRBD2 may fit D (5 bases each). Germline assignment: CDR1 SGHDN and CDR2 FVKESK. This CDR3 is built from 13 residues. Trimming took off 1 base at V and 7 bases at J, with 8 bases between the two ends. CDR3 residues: CASSQGWGNEQFF. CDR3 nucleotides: TGTGCCAGCAGCCAAGGCTGGGGGAATGAGCAGTTCTTC. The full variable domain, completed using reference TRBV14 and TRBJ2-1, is EAGVTQFPSHSVIEKGQTVTLRCDPISGHDNLYWYRRVMGKEIKFLLHFVKESKQDESGMPNNRFLAERTGGTYSTLKVQPAELEDSGVYFCASSQGWGNEQFFGPGTRLTVL.

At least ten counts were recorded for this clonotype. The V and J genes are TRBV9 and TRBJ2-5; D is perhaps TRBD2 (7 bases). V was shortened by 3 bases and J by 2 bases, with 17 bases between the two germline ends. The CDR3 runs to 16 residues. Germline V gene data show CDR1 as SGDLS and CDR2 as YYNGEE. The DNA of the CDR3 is TGTGCCAGCAGCGAGGGGGGGGGCGCCCTTCAAGAGACCCAGTACTTC. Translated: CASSEGGGALQETQYF.

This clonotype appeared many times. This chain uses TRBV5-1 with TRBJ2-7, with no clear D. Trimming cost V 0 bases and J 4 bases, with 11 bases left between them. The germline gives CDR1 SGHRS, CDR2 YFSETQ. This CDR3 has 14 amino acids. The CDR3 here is CASSLAGHGYEQYF. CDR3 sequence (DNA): TGCGCCAGCAGCTTGGCGGGCCATGGTTACGAGCAGTACTTC.

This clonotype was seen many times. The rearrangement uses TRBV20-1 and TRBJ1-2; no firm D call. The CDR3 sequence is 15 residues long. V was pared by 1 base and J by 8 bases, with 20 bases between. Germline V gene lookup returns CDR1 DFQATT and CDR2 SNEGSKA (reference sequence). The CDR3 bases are TGCAGTGCTAGAGTCTTCGACAACCCGATCGAGGGCTACACCTTC. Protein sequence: CSARVFDNPIEGYTF.

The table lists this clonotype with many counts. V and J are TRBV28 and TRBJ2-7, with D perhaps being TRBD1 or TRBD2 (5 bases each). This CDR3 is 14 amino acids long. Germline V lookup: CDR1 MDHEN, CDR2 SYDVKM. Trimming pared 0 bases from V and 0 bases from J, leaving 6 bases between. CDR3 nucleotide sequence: TGTGCCAGCAGTTTATGGGGGACCTCCTACGAGCAGTACTTC. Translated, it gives CASSLWGTSYEQYF.

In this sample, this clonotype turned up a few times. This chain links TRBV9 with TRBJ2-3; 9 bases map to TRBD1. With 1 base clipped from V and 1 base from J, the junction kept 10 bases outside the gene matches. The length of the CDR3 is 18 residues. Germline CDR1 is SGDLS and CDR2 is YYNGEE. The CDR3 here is CASSVRGQGFSGTDTQYF. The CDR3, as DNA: TGTGCCAGCAGCGTAAGGGGACAGGGATTCTCGGGCACAGATACGCAGTATTTT.